These 24 T cell receptor beta chains share one sample of origin, sequenced in a study of cytomegalovirus exposure and HLA in healthy donors. A multiplex PCR was run with 60 Vbeta primers and 13 Jbeta primers. The table came from immunoSEQ multiplex PCR; TCRdb's copy has only in-frame clones and leaves some out. The sample features 95,000 to 150,000 clones, with 2.2% in its top ten. The source material was PBMCs. The receptors here all came from a man aged 35-49 years in good health and CMV-seronegative.

V gene TRBV10-3 combines with J gene TRBJ2-7, with 11 positions matching TRBD2. Germline lookup yields CDR1 ENHRY and CDR2 SYGVKD. The V and J ends lost 6 bases and 3 bases, in that order; junction bases with no gene match: 1. The CDR3 is made up of 13 amino acids. The CDR3 bases are TGTGCCATCAGCGGGACTAGCGGCTACGAGCAGTACTTC. It is translated as CAISGTSGYEQYF.

This rearrangement joins TRBV5-4 to TRBJ2-7, with D possibly being TRBD2 (6 bases). The CDR3 contains 13 residues. Germline values: CDR1 SGHNT, CDR2 YYREEE (reference sequence). V shed 0 bases and J shed 7 bases, with 11 bases lying between them. The CDR3 DNA is TGTGCCAGCAGCTTGGAACTGGCGGGGGAGCAGTACTTC. It translates to CASSLELAGEQYF.

V usage is TRBV9 and J usage is TRBJ2-2; TRBD2 matches 7 bases. Germline V CDR1 and CDR2: SGDLS, YYNGEE. This CDR3 region has 14 residues. With V trimmed by 3 bases and J by 6 bases, 5 bases remained unmatched. The CDR3 here is CASSATLAAGELFF. The CDR3, as DNA: TGTGCCAGCAGCGCAACTCTAGCGGCCGGGGAGCTGTTTTTT.

The chain is built from TRBV2 and TRBJ1-5; the match to TRBD1 covers 9 bases. The CDR3 totals 14 residues. With V trimmed by 6 bases and J by 2 bases, 2 bases remained unmatched. The germline CDR1 and CDR2 sequences are SNHLY and FYNNEI. In DNA form, the CDR3 reads TGTGCCAGCAGGGGACAGGGCCGCAATCAGCCCCAGCATTTT. As protein: CASRGQGRNQPQHF.

The chain joins TRBV7-8 to TRBJ2-2; TRBD2 matches 10 bases. Germline trimming cut 4 bases from V and 3 bases from J; bases unmatched to any gene: 8. CDR3 size: 17 residues. Germline CDR1 is SGHVS and CDR2 is FQNEAQ. CDR3 sequence reads: CASSSPEGLAYTGELFF. The CDR3 region has the DNA TGTGCCAGCAGCTCCCCGGAGGGACTAGCGTACACCGGGGAGCTGTTTTTT.

The gene calls are TRBV30 and TRBJ2-1; 7 nucleotides align to TRBD2. CDR3 length: 17 residues. V lost 1 base and J lost 10; bases outside the gene matches: 19. The germline V gene has CDR1 GTSNPN and CDR2 SVGIG (reference sequence). In DNA, the CDR3 is TGTGCCTGGAGTGAAAGGGGTCGGGCTAGCGGACCTAAGGAGCAGTTCTTC. This gives the protein CAWSERGRASGPKEQFF.

The rearrangement links TRBV6-5 to TRBJ2-1; 7 nucleotides agree with TRBD2. Trimming at V came to 2 bases and at J to 8 bases, leaving 6 bases not matched to a gene. The length of the CDR3 is 14 residues. In germline, CDR1 is MNHEY, CDR2 SVGAGI. CDR3 in amino acids: CASSYGEGPHEQFF. In DNA form, the CDR3 reads TGTGCCAGCAGTTACGGGGAGGGCCCCCATGAGCAGTTCTTC.

The gene calls are TRBV2 and TRBJ2-7, with 9 bases fitting TRBD1. This CDR3 spans 14 amino acids. The V gene end was trimmed by 6 bases and the J gene end by 3 bases; junction bases not matched to a gene: 6. Germline CDR1 and CDR2: SNHLY and FYNNEI. CDR3 nucleotides: TGTGCCAGCAGCTCCGGGACAGGGAACTACGAGCAGTACTTC. This sequence encodes CASSSGTGNYEQYF.

The chain links TRBV10-3 to TRBJ1-4; weak D call: TRBD1 (6 bases). Trimming took 5 bases from V and 8 from J, leaving 15 bases between them. CDR1 and CDR2 (germline): ENHRY, SYGVKD. This CDR3 is built from 14 residues. The CDR3 sequence: CAISQGGEVEKLFF. DNA for the CDR3: TGTGCCATCAGTCAAGGGGGAGAGGTAGAAAAACTGTTTTTT.

The V call is TRBV4-2, the J call TRBJ2-7; possible D gene TRBD1, 5 bases. The V end was cut by 1 base, the J end by 5 bases, with 15 bases between. Per the germline V gene, CDR1 is LGHNA and CDR2 is YNFKEQ. This CDR3 has 15 amino acids. The CDR3 reads CASSQGFSQEHEQYF. For the CDR3, the DNA is TGTGCCAGCAGCCAAGGATTTTCACAGGAGCACGAGCAGTACTTC.

The V and J genes are TRBV7-2 and TRBJ2-3, with D possibly being TRBD2 (5 bases). V lost 3 bases to trimming and J lost 3 bases, with 13 bases between them. The CDR3 covers 15 residues. CDR1 SGHTA and CDR2 FQGNSA come from the germline V gene. The CDR3 nucleotides read TGTGCCAGCAGCTTGAACCTAGCTGGGACAGATACGCAGTATTTT. It is translated as CASSLNLAGTDTQYF.

This chain uses TRBV9 with TRBJ1-1; 9 bases line up with TRBD1. Germline CDR1 and CDR2: SGDLS and YYNGEE. This CDR3 contains 19 residues. With 0 bases clipped from V and 1 base from J, the junction kept 13 bases outside the gene matches. CDR3 loop: CASSVGGQGQKKTNTEAFF. The DNA of the CDR3 is TGTGCCAGCAGCGTAGGGGGACAGGGCCAGAAGAAGACGAACACTGAAGCTTTCTTT.

The V and J genes are TRBV10-3 and TRBJ1-1, with TRBD1 matching over 7 bases. CDR1 ENHRY and CDR2 SYGVKD come from the germline V gene. The ends lost 6 bases at V and 7 bases at J; junction bases unmatched: 14. The CDR3 has 15 residues. The CDR3 loop is CAISLGQLTNFEAFF. CDR3 bases: TGTGCCATCAGCCTGGGACAGTTAACTAACTTTGAAGCTTTCTTT.

The rearrangement joins TRBV5-4 to TRBJ2-7; a possible D gene is TRBD2 (6 bases). The CDR3 consists of 12 residues. The germline gives CDR1 SGHNT, CDR2 YYREEE (reference sequence). V was cut by 4 bases and J by 6 bases, with 11 bases left in between. For the CDR3, the DNA is TGTGCCAGCAGCCCGGCGGGGCGCGAGCAGTACTTC. Translation gives CASSPAGREQYF.

The DNA for the CDR3 is TGCAGCGCCTCTCTAGCGGGAGGCTCCGGGGAGCTGTTTTTT. As protein: CSASLAGGSGELFF. The chain carries TRBV29-1 and TRBJ2-2; 11 bases match TRBD2. Germline-derived CDR1 and CDR2 are SQVTM and ANQGSEA. The CDR3 covers 14 residues. The junction had 7 bases not matched to a gene; V was cut back by 7 bases and J by 6 bases.

The chain has TRBV19 and TRBJ2-5; 15 nucleotides agree with TRBD2. Germline values: CDR1 LNHDA, CDR2 SQIVND (reference sequence). The V and J ends lost 4 bases and 5 bases, in that order; junction bases with no gene match: 11. CDR3 size: 18 residues. CDR3 nucleotides: TGTGCCAGTAGTAGTTGGACTAGCGGGAGGGGGAAATGGGAGACCCAGTACTTC. The encoded protein is CASSSWTSGRGKWETQYF.

The J gene is TRBJ2-5, the V gene TRBV7-8, with no clear D. With 4 bases removed from V and 5 bases from J, the gap between germline ends came to 17 bases. Germline CDR1 SGHVS, CDR2 FQNEAQ. The CDR3 extends over 15 amino acids. CDR3 amino acids: CASSSRLSVGETQYF. CDR3 nucleotides: TGTGCCAGCAGCTCCCGGTTGTCCGTCGGGGAGACCCAGTACTTC. Full variable domain (missing parts from reference TRBV7-8 and TRBJ2-5): GAGVSQSPRYKVAKRGQDVALRCDPISGHVSLFWYQQALGQGPEFLTYFQNEAQLDKSGLPSDRFFAERPEGSVSTLKIQRTQQEDSAVYLCASSSRLSVGETQYFGPGTRLLVL.

The chain is built from TRBV6-5 and TRBJ2-3; 8 bases map to TRBD1. This CDR3 comprises 14 residues. Losses at the gene ends were 11 bases for V and 0 bases for J; bases not matched to a gene: 7. The germline CDR1 and CDR2 sequences are MNHEY and SVGAGI. The CDR3 nucleotides read TGTGCCGTCCGGGACAGGTATAGCACAGATACGCAGTATTTT. This gives the protein CAVRDRYSTDTQYF.

The chain employs TRBV7-9 and TRBJ2-7; 7 bases line up with TRBD2. Germline values: CDR1 SEHNR, CDR2 FQNEAQ (reference sequence). V trimming: 7 bases; J trimming: 4 bases; junction bases outside the gene matches: 4. The CDR3 is made up of 12 amino acids. CDR3 sequence (DNA): TGTGCCAGCACCCGGGGAGGGTACGAGCAGTACTTC. Encoded protein: CASTRGGYEQYF.

The chain combines TRBV5-1 with TRBJ1-2; D call uncertain. Trimming cost V 1 base and J 1 base, with 5 bases left between them. The CDR3 runs to 13 residues. Germline V gives CDR1 SGHRS, CDR2 YFSETQ. CDR3 bases: TGCGCCAGCAGCTTGTCCTATAACTATGGCTACACCTTC. This codes for CASSLSYNYGYTF.

Comments on this clone: The same CDR3 can be traced to other DNA sequences in this sample. This chain connects TRBV5-4 to TRBJ2-1; 9 positions agree with TRBD2. This CDR3 is 17 amino acids long. V trimming: 0 bases; J trimming: 0 bases; junction bases outside the gene matches: 4. The germline V gene has CDR1 SGHNT and CDR2 YYREEE (reference sequence). In DNA, the CDR3 is TGTGCCAGCAGCTTGGGTAGCGGGAGCCGCTCCTACAATGAGCAGTTCTTC. As protein: CASSLGSGSRSYNEQFF. Looking up the rest from reference TRBV5-4 and TRBJ2-1 gives the full variable domain: ETGVTQSPTHLIKTRGQQVTLRCSSQSGHNTVSWYQQALGQGPQFIFQYYREEENGRGNFPPRFSGLQFPNYSSELNVNALELDDSALYLCASSLGSGSRSYNEQFFGPGTRLTVL.

This chain uses TRBV7-2 with TRBJ2-7; the match to TRBD2 covers 10 bases. With 2 bases clipped from V and 3 bases from J, the junction kept 1 base outside the gene matches. This CDR3 has 14 amino acids. The V gene's germline CDR1 is SGHTA and CDR2 FQGNSA. The CDR3 is CASSLSSGSYEQYF. The CDR3, as DNA: TGTGCCAGCAGCTTATCTAGCGGGAGCTACGAGCAGTACTTC.

This chain uses TRBV5-1 with TRBJ2-7; 10 positions match TRBD2. V lost 2 bases, J lost 5 bases, and 19 bases stayed unmatched. The CDR3 sequence is 19 residues long. Looked up from germline, CDR1 is SGHRS and CDR2 is YFSETQ. CDR3 DNA: TGCGCCAGCAGCTTCTTCGGGACTAGCGACGGCGTAACTTGGCACGAGCAGTACTTC. This gives the protein CASSFFGTSDGVTWHEQYF.

The chain has TRBV7-8 and TRBJ2-7, with 8 bases identical to TRBD2. Trimming cost V 3 bases and J 5 bases; bases outside gene matches: 6. Germline V CDR1 and CDR2: SGHVS, FQNEAQ. This CDR3 spans 14 amino acids. CDR3 sequence reads: CASSLGLVTDEQYF. CDR3 sequence (DNA): TGTGCCAGCAGCTTGGGACTAGTTACCGACGAGCAGTACTTC. The complete variable domain, with remaining parts taken from reference TRBV7-8 and TRBJ2-7, reads GAGVSQSPRYKVAKRGQDVALRCDPISGHVSLFWYQQALGQGPEFLTYFQNEAQLDKSGLPSDRFFAERPEGSVSTLKIQRTQQEDSAVYLCASSLGLVTDEQYFGPGTRLTVT.